Shown below are 12 T cell receptor beta chains from a single sample sequenced in a study of response to subunit inactivated influenza vaccine. One entry per CDR3 protein, called by TCRdb with MiXCR from the RT-PCR reads. The sample has around 710,000 distinct CDR3 sequences, about 15% seen once. The specimen was PBMCs from blood, collected about 14 days before vaccination. The receptors here all came from a man aged 45-65 years who received an inactivated influenza vaccine.

At least ten counts were recorded for this clonotype. This sequence joins TRBV5-5 and TRBJ2-7; D might be TRBD1 (6 bases). V lost 3 bases and J lost 1, with 11 bases in between. CDR3 length: 14 amino acids. CDR1 and CDR2 (germline): SGHKS, YYEKEE (reference sequence). CDR3 in DNA: TGTGCCAGCAGCTCCCAAGGACAGTCCTACGAGCAGTACTTC. The encoded protein is CASSSQGQSYEQYF.

This clonotype was recorded only once. The V and J genes are TRBV10-3 and TRBJ2-1; TRBD2 might be the D (7 bases). Trimming shortened V by 8 bases and J by 9 bases, and 23 bases separated the two germline ends. Germline-derived CDR1 and CDR2 are ENHRY and SYGVKD. The CDR3 is 15 amino acids. DNA of the CDR3: TGTGCCATCGGGGGGGGCAGGTTGAGTCGTTCTGAGCAGTTCTTC. Translation: CAIGGGRLSRSEQFF.

The chain recombines TRBV28 with TRBJ2-7; tentatively, D is TRBD1 (6 bases). This CDR3 has 16 amino acids. V was cut by 3 bases and J by 2 bases, with 17 bases left in between. Germline values: CDR1 MDHEN, CDR2 SYDVKM. The CDR3 is CASSFLLSGTTYEQYF. Here the CDR3 DNA reads TGTGCCAGCAGTTTCCTCTTGAGTGGGACAACCTACGAGCAGTACTTC.

This clonotype has ten or more counts. V usage is TRBV5-1 and J usage is TRBJ2-1; TRBD1 agrees at 9 bases. The CDR3 runs to 15 residues. Germline CDR1 is SGHRS and CDR2 is YFSETQ. Trimming at V came to 4 bases and at J to 2 bases, leaving 4 bases not matched to a gene. The CDR3 nucleotides read TGCGCCAGCAGCGGCGGGACAGGGCCCTACAATGAGCAGTTCTTC. It codes for CASSGGTGPYNEQFF.

The V and J genes are TRBV2 and TRBJ2-5; no reliable D call. The germline gives CDR1 SNHLY, CDR2 FYNNEI. Trimming removed 8 bases from V and 3 bases from J, with 19 bases in between. This CDR3 spans 15 amino acids. Written as DNA, the CDR3 is TGTGCCAGCGGGATTTCTTCGCTTTGGAAAGAGACCCAGTACTTC. Translating it yields CASGISSLWKETQYF.

This clonotype came up a few times. DNA of the CDR3: TGTGCCAGCAGTATTGACAGGGGGGATCAGCCCCAGCATTTT. Its translation is CASSIDRGDQPQHF. The rearrangement joins TRBV2 to TRBJ1-5, with TRBD1 identical over 9 bases. CDR1 SNHLY and CDR2 FYNNEI come from the germline V gene. V lost 5 bases, J lost 5 bases, and 4 bases stayed unmatched. This CDR3 has 14 amino acids.

In this sample, this clonotype turned up a few times. The chain joins TRBV5-1 to TRBJ2-5, with D tentatively TRBD2 (6 bases). The CDR3 contains 16 residues. V lost 2 bases, J lost 4 bases, and 18 bases lay in between. Germline CDR1 is SGHRS and CDR2 is YFSETQ. The DNA for the CDR3 is TGCGCCAGCAGCTTCAACCGGGACTCTGGAGGAGAGACCCAGTACTTC. It specifies CASSFNRDSGGETQYF.

This clonotype was recorded at least ten times. The chain links TRBV5-5 to TRBJ2-1; D is perhaps TRBD1 (6 bases). V was pared by 2 bases and J by 7 bases, with 13 bases between. This CDR3 has 14 residues. Germline lookup yields CDR1 SGHKS and CDR2 YYEKEE (reference sequence). In DNA form, the CDR3 reads TGTGCCAGCAGCTTTGGTGGGGGCGGGAATGAGCAGTTCTTC. It is translated as CASSFGGGGNEQFF.

The DNA of the CDR3 is TGCGCCAGCAGCCCTTACAGGGGGCAGCACTATGGCTACACCTTC. Its protein is CASSPYRGQHYGYTF. V gene TRBV5-1 combines with J gene TRBJ1-2; 9 nucleotides line up with TRBD1. The CDR3 has 15 residues. V was pared by 4 bases and J by 3 bases, with 7 bases of the junction left unmatched. CDR1 and CDR2 (germline): SGHRS, YFSETQ.

This clonotype was counted between two and nine times. The gene calls are TRBV6-1 and TRBJ2-3, with 14 bases lining up with TRBD2. The CDR3 extends over 18 amino acids. V was clipped by 1 base and J by 2 bases; unmatched bases: 5. Germline values: CDR1 MNHNS, CDR2 SASEGT. The CDR3 here is CASSEGTSGGPNTDTQYF. In DNA, the CDR3 is TGTGCCAGCAGTGAAGGGACTAGCGGGGGGCCAAACACAGATACGCAGTATTTT.

This rearrangement joins TRBV20-1 to TRBJ2-5; the match to TRBD1 covers 9 bases. The trim removed 4 bases at V and 4 bases at J, leaving 7 bases unmatched. CDR1 is DFQATT and CDR2 is SNEGSKA in the germline V gene (reference sequence). This CDR3 is built from 14 residues. CDR3 bases: TGCAGTGCTATGGGACAGGGTGGGGGAGAGACCCAGTACTTC. This gives the protein CSAMGQGGGETQYF.

This clonotype was seen more than once but under ten times. This chain links TRBV12-3 or TRBV12-4 with TRBJ1-1; maybe TRBD1 (5 bases). Trimming took 4 bases from V and 5 from J, leaving 14 bases between them. The CDR3 extends over 14 amino acids. For the CDR3, the DNA is TGTGCCAGCAGTTATCGGGGACGGGGGACTGAAGCTTTCTTT. Translation gives CASSYRGRGTEAFF.